This entry concerns a single T cell receptor beta chain. Its target is unknown. The CDR3 covers 17 residues. V shed 5 bases, J shed 5 bases, and the junction held 12 bases outside the gene matches. The V gene's germline CDR1 is SNHLY and CDR2 FYNNEI. The data were produced by immunoSEQ multiplex PCR, yet TCRdb's version contains in-frame clones alone and is incomplete. The sample shows 100,000 to 120,000 clones, around 93% of them seen only once. This entry belongs to a study of OX40 agonist ivuxolimab in advanced cancers. Study information: Partial responses were achieved by three patients, one with hepatocellular carcinoma and two with cutaneous melanoma. Study-level points and caveats: The study did not work out the antigen specificity of the expanded peripheral T cells. Doses of 0.1 to 3.0 mg/kg were accompanied by clonal expansion of CD4+ and CD8+ blood T cells by week 6. CD8+ T cells showed, on average, more clonal expansion than CD4+ cells.

The TCR sequence derives from an adult with an advanced solid tumor such as melanoma, head and neck, liver or kidney cancer. This sequence joins TRBV2 and TRBJ1-4; 9 bases align to TRBD1. Material: CD4+ or CD8+ T cells sorted from blood, obtained in a trial of the OX40 agonist ivuxolimab. The CDR3 spells CASSSTGTGNKNEKLFF. CDR3 DNA sequence: TGTGCCAGCAGTTCCACTGGGACAGGGAATAAGAATGAAAAACTGTTTTTT.